This is a list of T cell receptor beta chains from one sample in a study of regulatory T cells in long-lasting Graves disease. TCRdb itself ran the multiplex PCR reads through MiXCR, one entry per CDR3 protein. Of a few hundred thousand distinct CDR3 sequences in the sample, around a fifth were seen once. This specimen was peripheral blood mononuclear cells (PBMCs), taken when the disease was refractory, from a patient treated with antithyroid drugs. The receptor source for this set is a female donor with Graves disease. Each CDR3 is given with its conserved first and last residue. The D gene is left open where the match is weak. The size of a clone is reported for some rows only, either as once, few or many, or as a class for expanded clones.

j_call: TRBJ2-2; d_call: NA; clone_size: many; v_call: TRBV28; cdr3_nt: TGTGCCAGCAGTTTAGCACACAGGGAAAGCACCGGGGAGCTGTTTTTT; cdr3_aa: CASSLAHRESTGELFF
j_call: TRBJ2-5; d_call: NA; clone_size: few; v_call: TRBV3-1; cdr3_nt: TGTGCCAGCAGCCAAGGAGGGTCGGCCCAGTACTTC; cdr3_aa: CASSQGGSAQYF
j_call: TRBJ2-5; d_call: NA; clone_size: many; v_call: TRBV11-2; cdr3_nt: TGTGCCAGCAGCCGGGGAACATCCCCCCAAGAGACCCAGTACTTC; cdr3_aa: CASSRGTSPQETQYF
j_call: TRBJ2-2; d_call: NA; clone_size: many; v_call: TRBV3-1; cdr3_nt: TGTGCCAGCAGCCCCCTCGGTACCGGGGAGCTGTTTTTT; cdr3_aa: CASSPLGTGELFF
j_call: TRBJ2-1; d_call: TRBD2; clone_size: once; v_call: TRBV27; cdr3_nt: TGTGCCACTTCCTTTGTGACTAGCGGAAAAATATTCAATGAGCAGTTCTTC; cdr3_aa: CATSFVTSGKIFNEQFF
j_call: TRBJ1-5; d_call: NA; clone_size: NA; v_call: TRBV5-6; cdr3_nt: TGTGCCAGCAGTTCTGGACAGTTCGTTGAGCCCCAGCATTTT; cdr3_aa: CASSSGQFVEPQHF
j_call: TRBJ1-5; d_call: TRBD1; clone_size: few; v_call: TRBV4-2; cdr3_nt: TGTGCCAGCAGCCACAGGACAGGATCGGATATAGGTTATCAGCCCCAGCATTTT; cdr3_aa: CASSHRTGSDIGYQPQHF
j_call: TRBJ2-3; d_call: NA; clone_size: NA; v_call: TRBV11-2; cdr3_nt: TGTGCCAGCGGAGGATTAACTAACACAGATACACAGTATTTT; cdr3_aa: CASGGLTNTDTQYF
j_call: TRBJ1-4; d_call: NA; clone_size: many; v_call: TRBV2; cdr3_nt: TGTGCCAGCAGTGAACGTGTGAAGGAAAAACTGTTTTTT; cdr3_aa: CASSERVKEKLFF
j_call: TRBJ1-2; d_call: NA; clone_size: many; v_call: TRBV20-1; cdr3_nt: TGCAGTGCTAGTCACGGCGACGGGGGCTACACCTTC; cdr3_aa: CSASHGDGGYTF
j_call: TRBJ1-1; d_call: NA; clone_size: NA; v_call: TRBV3-1; cdr3_nt: TGTGCCAGCAGCTCCGGACAGACCGGGAGGACTGAAGCTTTCTTT; cdr3_aa: CASSSGQTGRTEAFF
j_call: TRBJ2-7; d_call: TRBD2; clone_size: many; v_call: TRBV7-6; cdr3_nt: TGTGCCAGCAGCTTATTGCTAGCGGGAGGGGAGCAGTACTTC; cdr3_aa: CASSLLLAGGEQYF
j_call: TRBJ1-2; d_call: NA; clone_size: many; v_call: TRBV2; cdr3_nt: TGTGCCAGCAGTGAAGCGGCAGGGGATTACTATGGCTACACCTTC; cdr3_aa: CASSEAAGDYYGYTF
j_call: TRBJ1-1; d_call: NA; clone_size: NA; v_call: TRBV18; cdr3_nt: TGTGCCAGCTCACAATTCGACGGGAACACTGAAGCTTTCTTT; cdr3_aa: CASSQFDGNTEAFF
j_call: TRBJ1-1; d_call: NA; clone_size: NA; v_call: TRBV3-1; cdr3_nt: TGTGCCAGCACCCTATCCGACAGCTTGAACACTGAAGCTTTCTTT; cdr3_aa: CASTLSDSLNTEAFF
j_call: TRBJ1-1; d_call: TRBD1; clone_size: many; v_call: TRBV7-3; cdr3_nt: TGTGCCAGCAGCTTTTACCGGGACAGCGAAGCTTTCTTT; cdr3_aa: CASSFYRDSEAFF
j_call: TRBJ2-7; d_call: TRBD2; clone_size: few; v_call: TRBV6-2/TRBV6-3; cdr3_nt: TGTGCCAGCAGTTACTCTAGCGGGAGTTACTACGAGCAGTACTTC; cdr3_aa: CASSYSSGSYYEQYF
j_call: TRBJ2-3; d_call: TRBD2; clone_size: NA; v_call: TRBV20-1; cdr3_nt: TGCAGTGCTAGCGCCATGGTAGCGGGAGGCACAGATACGCAGTATTTT; cdr3_aa: CSASAMVAGGTDTQYF
j_call: TRBJ2-3; d_call: NA; clone_size: few; v_call: TRBV28; cdr3_nt: TGTGCCAGCAGTCGCCCCCCAGATACGCAGTATTTT; cdr3_aa: CASSRPPDTQYF
j_call: TRBJ2-7; d_call: TRBD2; clone_size: many; v_call: TRBV24-1; cdr3_nt: TGTGCCACCAGTGATACAAGACTAGCGGGAGAGGAGCAGTACTTC; cdr3_aa: CATSDTRLAGEEQYF
j_call: TRBJ2-7; d_call: NA; clone_size: NA; v_call: TRBV18; cdr3_nt: TGTGCCAGCTCACTTCAAGCTGGCAGCCACGAGCAGTACTTC; cdr3_aa: CASSLQAGSHEQYF
j_call: TRBJ2-7; d_call: TRBD1; clone_size: few; v_call: TRBV7-9; cdr3_nt: TGTGCCAGCAGCCGAGGGACAGGGCAAATCTACGAGCAGTACTTC; cdr3_aa: CASSRGTGQIYEQYF
j_call: TRBJ2-5; d_call: TRBD2; clone_size: NA; v_call: TRBV27; cdr3_nt: TGTGCCAGCAGTTTAGGAGAAACTGGCGGGAGTAGGGAGACCCAGTACTTC; cdr3_aa: CASSLGETGGSRETQYF
j_call: TRBJ1-2; d_call: NA; clone_size: NA; v_call: TRBV4-1; cdr3_nt: TGCGCCAGCAGCCAAGACGGGGTGGGTTTTGGGGGCTACACCTTC; cdr3_aa: CASSQDGVGFGGYTF
j_call: TRBJ2-7; d_call: NA; clone_size: many; v_call: TRBV5-1; cdr3_nt: TGCGCCAGCAGCTTTGGTGACAGAGGCCCAAACGAGCAGTACTTC; cdr3_aa: CASSFGDRGPNEQYF
j_call: TRBJ2-2; d_call: TRBD1; clone_size: few; v_call: TRBV24-1; cdr3_nt: TGTGCCACCAGTGCGGGACAGTTCAACACCGGGGAGCTGTTTTTT; cdr3_aa: CATSAGQFNTGELFF
j_call: TRBJ2-7; d_call: NA; clone_size: few; v_call: TRBV4-1; cdr3_nt: TGCGCCAGCAGCCACGGGGGAACTTCCTACGAGCAGTACTTC; cdr3_aa: CASSHGGTSYEQYF
j_call: TRBJ1-2; d_call: TRBD1; clone_size: few; v_call: TRBV11-1; cdr3_nt: TGTGCCAGCAGCTTATCGACGGGACAGGGGGCGACGTTTGGCTACACCTTC; cdr3_aa: CASSLSTGQGATFGYTF
j_call: TRBJ2-7; d_call: NA; clone_size: NA; v_call: TRBV20-1; cdr3_nt: TGCAGTGCTGGGGGGACTGAGTTAGTCGAGCAGTACTTC; cdr3_aa: CSAGGTELVEQYF
j_call: TRBJ1-2; d_call: NA; clone_size: many; v_call: TRBV11-1; cdr3_nt: TGTGCCAGCAGCCAAGGTTCGAGGGGCGGATATGGCTACACCTTC; cdr3_aa: CASSQGSRGGYGYTF
j_call: TRBJ2-7; d_call: TRBD2; clone_size: few; v_call: TRBV5-6; cdr3_nt: TGTGCCAGCAGCTTATCCCCCCTCGGAAGCGGGGTCTACGAGCAGTACTTC; cdr3_aa: CASSLSPLGSGVYEQYF
j_call: TRBJ2-7; d_call: NA; clone_size: many; v_call: TRBV3-1; cdr3_nt: TGTGCCAGCAGCCATGAACGGACCTACGAGCAGTACTTC; cdr3_aa: CASSHERTYEQYF
j_call: TRBJ2-3; d_call: TRBD2; clone_size: NA; v_call: TRBV7-2; cdr3_nt: TGTGCCAGCCGGGAGTACGGGAGGAAGCAGGATACGCAGTATTTT; cdr3_aa: CASREYGRKQDTQYF
j_call: TRBJ1-2; d_call: NA; clone_size: many; v_call: TRBV28; cdr3_nt: TGTGCCAGCAGTCCCGGGGAGATGTATAACTATGGCTACACCTTC; cdr3_aa: CASSPGEMYNYGYTF
j_call: TRBJ2-7; d_call: TRBD2; clone_size: many; v_call: TRBV29-1; cdr3_nt: TGCAGCGTTGGGCAAGCGGGAGCCTACGAGCAGTACTTC; cdr3_aa: CSVGQAGAYEQYF
j_call: TRBJ2-7; d_call: NA; clone_size: NA; v_call: TRBV28; cdr3_nt: TGTGCCAGCAGTTCAGGGGGGCTTGGGGGCGAGCAGTACTTC; cdr3_aa: CASSSGGLGGEQYF
j_call: TRBJ2-5; d_call: NA; clone_size: NA; v_call: TRBV28; cdr3_nt: TGTGCCAGCAGTACGACCGCCTCAGGTGGAGAGACCCAGTACTTC; cdr3_aa: CASSTTASGGETQYF
j_call: TRBJ2-7; d_call: NA; clone_size: many; v_call: TRBV2; cdr3_nt: TGTGCCAGCAGAGTAGACGGCTACGAGCAGTACTTC; cdr3_aa: CASRVDGYEQYF
j_call: TRBJ2-2; d_call: TRBD2; clone_size: NA; v_call: TRBV5-1; cdr3_nt: TGCGCCAGCAGCTTGGGCCGCTACCTCGGCGGGAGGGCCCTCCGGACCGGGGAGCTGTTTTTT; cdr3_aa: CASSLGRYLGGRALRTGELFF
j_call: TRBJ1-4; d_call: NA; clone_size: many; v_call: TRBV5-5; cdr3_nt: TGTGCCAGCAGCTTGGGCGTTGAATTCGTGGGCGAAAAACTGTTTTTT; cdr3_aa: CASSLGVEFVGEKLFF
j_call: TRBJ1-2; d_call: TRBD1; clone_size: NA; v_call: TRBV5-6; cdr3_nt: TGTGCCAGCAGCTGGGACAGGGCCCGGGGGGTTGGCTACACCTTC; cdr3_aa: CASSWDRARGVGYTF
j_call: TRBJ1-1; d_call: NA; clone_size: many; v_call: TRBV2; cdr3_nt: TGTGCCAGCAGTGAAAGGGTGAACACTGAAACTTTCTTT; cdr3_aa: CASSERVNTETFF
j_call: TRBJ1-1; d_call: NA; clone_size: NA; v_call: TRBV5-5; cdr3_nt: TGTGCCAGCAACCGGGGGGGAAGGTACACTGAAGCTTTCTTT; cdr3_aa: CASNRGGRYTEAFF
j_call: TRBJ2-3; d_call: TRBD2; clone_size: NA; v_call: TRBV11-2; cdr3_nt: TGTGCCAGCAGCTTAGAGCGGGGGACGGCGGGACGGGGAAGTACGCAGTATTTT; cdr3_aa: CASSLERGTAGRGSTQYF
j_call: TRBJ2-5; d_call: NA; clone_size: many; v_call: TRBV20-1; cdr3_nt: TGCAGTGCTAGACGGGAAGGCTGGGAGACCCAGTACTTC; cdr3_aa: CSARREGWETQYF
j_call: TRBJ1-1; d_call: NA; clone_size: few; v_call: TRBV5-1; cdr3_nt: TGCGCCAGCAGCCCGAGGTCGAGGGGGGGCGGTCGGACTGAAGCTTTCTTT; cdr3_aa: CASSPRSRGGGRTEAFF
j_call: TRBJ2-7; d_call: TRBD1; clone_size: many; v_call: TRBV6-1; cdr3_nt: TGTGCCAGCAGGGGGGGACAGGGGGCGCGATACGAGCAGTACTTC; cdr3_aa: CASRGGQGARYEQYF
j_call: TRBJ2-5; d_call: TRBD1; clone_size: NA; v_call: TRBV3-1; cdr3_nt: TGTGCCAGCAACAGGGGCCACCAAGAGACCCAGTACTTC; cdr3_aa: CASNRGHQETQYF